This T cell receptor beta chain originates from a study of T cell responses to AZD1222 COVID-19 vaccine. On this clone itself: What it binds is unknown.

Points from the study as a whole: Sampling that yielded the repertoires occurred only after the peak T cell response. A mostly white British donor set with more females was recruited, and clonal diversity was possibly underestimated.

This CDR3 has 13 residues. Germline CDR1 and CDR2: DFQATT and SNEGSKA (reference sequence). Between the trimmed V and J ends, which lost 3 bases and 1 base, there was a span of 7 bases. TCRdb's copy holds only in-frame clones and misses some; the assay was immunoSEQ multiplex PCR. The sample lists 200,000 or so clones; around 92% were seen once. The sample was peripheral blood, taken on day 0 of AZD1222 vaccination. The chain is built from TRBV20-1 and TRBJ1-5; D is unresolved. This TCR came from an adult in good health. The CDR3 DNA sequence: TGCAGTGCTAGTGGAGGGAGCAATCAGCCCCAGCATTTT. It specifies CSASGGSNQPQHF.